One T cell receptor (beta chain) is described in this entry. Its antigen remains unidentified. Donors ranged from roughly 6 to 100 years old and were healthy Caucasians in Russia. No fewer than 7 million PBMCs went into each sample. The CDR3 spans 13 residues. V was pared by 4 bases and J by 4 bases, with 4 bases of the junction left unmatched. The V gene's germline CDR1 is DFQATT and CDR2 SNEGSKA (reference sequence). This specimen belongs to a study of blood T cells in healthy people across ages. Study-wide points: Long-lived donors exceeded aged donors in naive CD4+ cells and diversity. CMV status of donors was unknown, possibly confounding expanded clonotype changes.

The second PCR ran roughly 6 to 11 cycles with a sample-barcoded 5' primer and J-beta primers. TCRdb reprocessed the 5' RACE reads with MiXCR, giving one entry per CDR3 protein. The table lists around 580,000 distinct CDR3 sequences, roughly 48% of them singletons. The sample comprised blood. The origin of this receptor is a man older than 75 in good health. The J gene is TRBJ2-3, the V gene TRBV20-1; 8 nucleotides align to TRBD2. The CDR3 here is CSAKREWADTQYF. The CDR3 nucleotides read TGCAGTGCTAAGCGGGAGTGGGCAGATACGCAGTATTTT.